The rows below give T cell receptor beta chains drawn from one sample of a study of T cell repertoires in cytomegalovirus infection. Antigens of these TCRs are unknown. TCRdb passed the reads through MiXCR, listing each CDR3 protein once. In the table there are 650,000 to 900,000 distinct CDR3 sequences, under 35% of which are singletons. This material consisted of cultured CD8+ T cells from PBMCs, taken from culture after CMV antigen stimulation. All receptors derive from a human donor in good health (CMV status not recorded). Some clones in this sample may be carry-over from other donors' samples. CDR3s include the opening cysteine and the closing phenylalanine or tryptophan. The D gene is left open where the match is weak. The listing skips clone size in some rows; elsewhere it reads once, few, many or a size class.

many	NA	TRBV7-6	TRBJ2-2	CASSLRGGNTGELFF	TGTGCCAGCAGCTTAAGGGGGGGGAACACCGGGGAGCTGTTTTTT
NA	NA	TRBV5-4	TRBJ1-2	CASSYVEGGYTF	TGTGCCAGCAGCTATGTGGAGGGTGGCTACACCTTC
NA	NA	TRBV29-1	TRBJ2-5	CSTGVETQYF	TGCAGCACGGGGGTAGAGACCCAGTACTTC
NA	NA	TRBV7-6	TRBJ2-5	CASSHLKRETQYF	TGTGCTAGCAGCCATCTTAAGAGAGAGACCCAGTACTTC
NA	TRBD1	TRBV12-3/TRBV12-4	TRBJ1-5	CASSPGGQYQPQHF	TGTGCCAGCAGCCCAGGGGGGCAATACCAGCCCCAGCATTTT
NA	NA	TRBV12-3/TRBV12-4	TRBJ2-1	CASSRQGGNEQFF	TGTGCCAGCAGTCGACAGGGAGGCAATGAGCAGTTCTTC
NA	TRBD2	TRBV7-8	TRBJ2-1	CASAKGLANYNEQFF	TGTGCCAGCGCCAAAGGACTAGCGAATTACAATGAGCAGTTCTTC
few	TRBD1	TRBV10-3	TRBJ2-7	CAILKPGTGGYNEQYF	TGTGCCATTCTTAAGCCTGGGACAGGGGGCTACAACGAGCAGTACTTC
few	TRBD1	TRBV6-1	TRBJ1-1	CASIWTGERNTEAFF	TGTGCCAGCATCTGGACAGGGGAGAGGAACACTGAAGCTTTCTTT
few	TRBD1	TRBV7-9	TRBJ2-3	CASSPRQGTASTDTQYF	TGTGCCAGCAGCCCTAGACAGGGAACCGCTAGCACAGATACGCAGTATTTT
NA	TRBD1	TRBV7-9	TRBJ1-1	CASSTDDRANTEAFF	TGTGCCAGCAGCACCGATGACAGGGCGAACACTGAAGCTTTCTTT
many	NA	TRBV7-2	TRBJ2-5	CASSPGIPYLYQETQYF	TGTGCCAGCAGCCCAGGGATTCCTTACTTGTACCAAGAGACCCAGTACTTC
few	NA	TRBV6-2/TRBV6-3	TRBJ2-3	CASNKGQTTDTQYF	TGTGCCAGCAACAAAGGACAGACCACAGATACGCAGTATTTT
few	NA	TRBV12-3/TRBV12-4	TRBJ1-2	CASSFGQMGGYTF	TGTGCCAGCAGTTTTGGCCAAATGGGTGGCTACACCTTC
NA	NA	TRBV12-3/TRBV12-4	TRBJ2-3	CASSLSAGANTDTQYF	TGTGCCAGCAGCCTATCCGCAGGGGCTAACACAGATACGCAGTATTTT
many	TRBD2	TRBV7-8	TRBJ2-3	CASSFPLAGGPPDTQYF	TGTGCCAGCAGCTTCCCCCTAGCGGGGGGGCCCCCAGATACGCAGTATTTT
NA	NA	TRBV28	TRBJ1-1	CASSLPTANTEAFF	TGTGCCAGCAGCCTCCCTACAGCGAACACTGAAGCTTTCTTT
few	TRBD1	TRBV20-1	TRBJ1-6	CSAWDRGRNSPLHF	TGCAGTGCCTGGGACAGGGGCCGTAATTCACCCCTCCACTTT
few	TRBD1	TRBV27	TRBJ1-3	CASRQTGVTDGGNTIYF	TGTGCCAGCAGGCAGACAGGGGTCACGGACGGTGGAAACACCATATATTTT
few	TRBD2	TRBV11-3	TRBJ2-2	CASSGRTSGDTGELFF	TGTGCCAGCAGCGGACGGACTAGCGGGGATACCGGGGAGCTGTTTTTT
few	TRBD1	TRBV5-1	TRBJ1-1	CASSLRTGTFRFF	TGCGCCAGCAGCTTGCGGACAGGGACGTTCCGCTTCTTT
many	NA	TRBV7-8	TRBJ2-2	CASSLRPGRRELFF	TGTGCCAGCAGCTTACGCCCAGGCCGGAGGGAGCTGTTTTTT
NA	NA	TRBV7-6	TRBJ1-1	CASSLEPGFTEAFF	TGTGCCAGCAGCTTAGAGCCAGGGTTTACTGAAGCTTTCTTT
many	TRBD1	TRBV7-8	TRBJ1-1	CASSFRIRQGAGENTEAFF	TGTGCCAGCAGCTTTCGCATAAGACAGGGGGCGGGGGAGAACACTGAAGCTTTCTTT
NA	NA	TRBV5-1	TRBJ2-5	CASSYIGEETQYF	TGCGCCAGCAGCTATATAGGCGAAGAGACCCAGTACTTC
NA	TRBD2	TRBV5-1	TRBJ2-1	CASSLRRLAGARDEQFF	TGCGCCAGCAGCTTGCGACGATTAGCGGGGGCCCGGGATGAGCAGTTCTTC
NA	NA	TRBV6-1	TRBJ2-5	CASSEAGGGARETQYF	TGTGCCAGCAGTGAAGCTGGGGGGGGGGCCCGGGAGACCCAGTACTTC
few	NA	TRBV5-8	TRBJ2-5	CASSPTPQGVETQYF	TGTGCCAGCAGCCCGACCCCACAGGGAGTAGAGACCCAGTACTTC
NA	NA	TRBV6-1	TRBJ2-2	CASSELAGGTGELFF	TGTGCCAGCAGTGAATTGGCTGGTGGGACCGGGGAGCTGTTTTTT
NA	NA	TRBV6-5	TRBJ2-6	CASSYSSSRGIVSGANVLTF	TGTGCCAGCAGTTACTCGAGTTCAAGAGGGATTGTCTCCGGGGCCAACGTCCTGACTTTC
few	TRBD2	TRBV2	TRBJ2-2	CASSGTSGGANTGELFF	TGTGCCAGCAGCGGGACTAGCGGGGGGGCGAACACCGGGGAGCTGTTTTTT
NA	NA	TRBV6-2/TRBV6-3	TRBJ1-4	CVSHGQNNEKLFF	TGTGTCAGCCACGGACAGAATAATGAAAAACTGTTTTTT
many	TRBD1	TRBV12-3/TRBV12-4	TRBJ1-5	CASSSRTGYQPQHF	TGTGCCAGCAGTTCAAGGACAGGTTATCAGCCCCAGCATTTT
few	NA	TRBV5-6	TRBJ1-1	CASSFRPTEAFF	TGTGCCAGCAGCTTCCGTCCCACTGAAGCTTTCTTT
few	NA	TRBV11-1	TRBJ2-7	CASVGGPSYEQYF	TGTGCCAGCGTCGGGGGGCCTTCCTACGAGCAGTACTTC
NA	NA	TRBV7-6	TRBJ2-2	CASSPPTGFTGELFF	TGTGCCAGCAGCCCCCCCACAGGTTTCACCGGGGAGCTGTTTTTT
NA	TRBD2	TRBV7-6	TRBJ2-7	CASSLETAGNSYEQYF	TGTGCCAGCAGCTTAGAAACAGCGGGGAACTCCTACGAGCAGTACTTC
NA	TRBD1	TRBV7-9	TRBJ2-1	CASSLQGATSGNEQFF	TGTGCCAGCAGCTTACAGGGGGCGACCAGTGGAAATGAGCAGTTCTTC
NA	NA	TRBV7-9	TRBJ2-4	CASRGNIQYF	TGTGCCTCCCGGGGGAACATTCAGTACTTC
many	NA	TRBV11-3	TRBJ2-1	CASSLDVTDYNEQFF	TGTGCCAGCAGCTTAGACGTTACGGACTACAATGAGCAGTTCTTC
NA	TRBD1	TRBV6-6	TRBJ1-1	CASTNPSRQGAWAPPWNTEAFF	TGTGCCAGCACCAACCCGTCCAGACAGGGGGCCTGGGCCCCACCTTGGAACACTGAAGCTTTCTTT
NA	NA	TRBV6-6	TRBJ2-1	CASSYPPDRNNEQFF	TGTGCCAGCAGTTATCCCCCGGACAGAAACAATGAGCAGTTCTTC
few	NA	TRBV19	TRBJ1-2	CASSDIGTNYGYTF	TGTGCCAGTAGTGACATCGGGACAAACTATGGCTACACCTTC
few	TRBD1	TRBV5-4	TRBJ1-1	CASSLGRQGRAEAFF	TGTGCCAGCAGCTTGGGGAGACAGGGGCGGGCTGAAGCTTTCTTT